The following is a TCR beta chain sequence with its context. Its specificity is not known. J gave up 4 bases and V 0 bases, and 6 bases lay outside the gene matches. There are 15 residues in the CDR3. The germline V gene has CDR1 SGHRS and CDR2 YFSETQ. The data were obtained in a study of cytomegalovirus exposure and HLA in healthy donors. The PCR used 60 Vbeta and 13 Jbeta primers. This table comes from immunoSEQ multiplex PCR, and its TCRdb copy is limited to in-frame clones, with some not included. This sample's clone table lists some 51,000 clones. Findings and limits, study-wide: A later analysis by the authors found several of the most significant clusters apparently linked to common viral pathogens.

The sequencing input was PBMCs. The V gene is TRBV5-1, the J gene TRBJ2-5; 7 bases are shared with TRBD2. The source is a man aged 50-59 years in good health and CMV-seropositive. CDR3 loop: CASSLAVGRGETQYF. CDR3 nucleotide sequence: TGCGCCAGCAGCTTGGCCGTAGGGAGGGGAGAGACCCAGTACTTC.